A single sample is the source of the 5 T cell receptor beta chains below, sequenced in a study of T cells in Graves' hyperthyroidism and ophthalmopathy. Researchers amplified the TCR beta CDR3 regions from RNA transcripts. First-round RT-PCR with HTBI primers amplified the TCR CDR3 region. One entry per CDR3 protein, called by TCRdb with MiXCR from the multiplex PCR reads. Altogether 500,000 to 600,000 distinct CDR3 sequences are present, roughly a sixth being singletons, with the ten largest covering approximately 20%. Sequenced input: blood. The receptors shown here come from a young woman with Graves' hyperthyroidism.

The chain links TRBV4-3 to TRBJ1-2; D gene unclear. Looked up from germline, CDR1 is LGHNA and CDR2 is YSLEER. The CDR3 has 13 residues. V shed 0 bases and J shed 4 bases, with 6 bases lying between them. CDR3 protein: CASSQDGFYGYTF. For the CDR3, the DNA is TGCGCCAGCAGCCAAGACGGGTTCTATGGCTACACCTTC.

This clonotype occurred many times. DNA of the CDR3: TGCAGTGCTAGGGTTACTGGCGATCAGCCCCAGCATTTT. It encodes CSARVTGDQPQHF. This chain connects TRBV20-1 to TRBJ1-5; unclear D gene. The V end was cut by 3 bases, the J end by 5 bases, with 11 bases between. Per the germline V gene, CDR1 is DFQATT and CDR2 is SNEGSKA (reference sequence). The CDR3 has 13 amino acids.

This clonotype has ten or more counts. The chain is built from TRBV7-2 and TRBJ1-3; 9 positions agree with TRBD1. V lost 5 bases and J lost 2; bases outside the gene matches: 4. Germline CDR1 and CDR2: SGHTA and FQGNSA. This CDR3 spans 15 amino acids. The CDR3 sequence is CASSEGQGTGNTIYF. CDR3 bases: TGTGCCAGCAGCGAAGGACAGGGGACTGGAAACACCATATATTTT.

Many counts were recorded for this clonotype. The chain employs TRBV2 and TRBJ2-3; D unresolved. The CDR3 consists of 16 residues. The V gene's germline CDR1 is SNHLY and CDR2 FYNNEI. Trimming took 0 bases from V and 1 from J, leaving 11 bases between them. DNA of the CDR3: TGTGCCAGCAGTGAAGCGCGTCGGTACCGCACAGATACGCAGTATTTT. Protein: CASSEARRYRTDTQYF.

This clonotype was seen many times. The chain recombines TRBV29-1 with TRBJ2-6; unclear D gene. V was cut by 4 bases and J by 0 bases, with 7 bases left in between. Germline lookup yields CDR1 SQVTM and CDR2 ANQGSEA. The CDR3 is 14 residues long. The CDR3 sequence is CSVVTVSGANVLTF. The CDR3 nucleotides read TGCAGCGTTGTAACGGTCTCTGGGGCCAACGTCCTGACTTTC.